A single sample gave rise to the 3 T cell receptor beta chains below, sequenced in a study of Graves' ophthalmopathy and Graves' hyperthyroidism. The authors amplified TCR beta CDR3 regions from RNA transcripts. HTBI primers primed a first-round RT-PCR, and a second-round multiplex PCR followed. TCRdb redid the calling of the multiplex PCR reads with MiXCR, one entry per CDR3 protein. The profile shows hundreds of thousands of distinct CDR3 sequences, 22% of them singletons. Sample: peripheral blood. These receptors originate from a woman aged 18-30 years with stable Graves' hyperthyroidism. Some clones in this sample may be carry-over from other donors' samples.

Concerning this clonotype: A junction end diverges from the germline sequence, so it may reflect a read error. The CDR3 loop reads CATSPQGNHGYTF. Here the CDR3 DNA reads TGTGCCACCAGTCCACAGGGAAATCATGGCTACACCTTC. V is TRBV6-1 and J is TRBJ1-2; tentatively, D is TRBD1 (6 bases). The CDR3 extends over 13 amino acids. CDR1 and CDR2 from the germline V gene are MNHNS and SASEGT.

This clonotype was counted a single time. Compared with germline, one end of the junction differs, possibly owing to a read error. Here the CDR3 reads CASTLAGRGTDTQYF. For the CDR3, the DNA is TGTGCCAGCACCTTGGCCGGGAGAGGCACAGATACGCAGTATTTT. This sequence joins TRBV5-4 and TRBJ2-3; D possibly corresponds to TRBD2 (6 bases). This CDR3 is 15 amino acids long. Per the germline V gene, CDR1 is SGHNT and CDR2 is YYREEE (reference sequence).

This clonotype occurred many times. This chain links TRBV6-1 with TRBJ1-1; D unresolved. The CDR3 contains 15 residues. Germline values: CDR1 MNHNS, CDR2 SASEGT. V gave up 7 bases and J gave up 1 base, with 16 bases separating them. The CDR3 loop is CASTWTLGGNTEAFF. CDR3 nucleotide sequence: TGTGCCAGCACCTGGACCCTGGGAGGGAACACTGAAGCTTTCTTT.